Sequencing of this TCR beta chain was carried out in a study of cytomegalovirus exposure and HLA in healthy donors. Whole-study context: Later analysis reported that the 130 or so validation repertoires shared the platform of the roughly 670 first-cohort repertoires. General observations from the study: That first-cohort TCR clusters tended to co-occur in the 100 to 150 validation repertoires was found in a later analysis.

Only in-frame clones appear in the TCRdb table, and some are missing; sequencing was by immunoSEQ multiplex PCR. The sample has roughly 300,000 clones; 86% are singletons. With respect to this clone: Its antigen is unidentified.

The germline gives CDR1 SGHNT, CDR2 YYREEE (reference sequence). There are 16 residues in the CDR3. V was pared by 0 bases and J by 2 bases, with 6 bases of the junction left unmatched. The donors were part of the validation cohort of 95 to 150 subjects. That cohort was separate from the first cohort, which comprised some 670 subjects. The V call is TRBV5-4, the J call TRBJ2-7; TRBD1 matches 9 bases. The source of this sequence is a woman aged 18 to 35 in good health and CMV-seronegative. The sequenced sample was PBMCs. DNA of the CDR3: TGTGCCAGCAGCTTGGAAGGGACAGGGCCGCCCTACGAGCAGTACTTC. Amino acids: CASSLEGTGPPYEQYF.